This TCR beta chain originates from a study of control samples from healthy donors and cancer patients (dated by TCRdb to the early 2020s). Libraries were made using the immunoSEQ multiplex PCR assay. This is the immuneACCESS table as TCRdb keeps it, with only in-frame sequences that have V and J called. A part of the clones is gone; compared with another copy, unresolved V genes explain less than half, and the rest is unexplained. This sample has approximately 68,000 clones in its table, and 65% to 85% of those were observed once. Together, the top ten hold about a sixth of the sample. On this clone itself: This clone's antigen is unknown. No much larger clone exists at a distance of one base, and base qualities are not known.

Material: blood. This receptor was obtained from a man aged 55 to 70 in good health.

The DNA sequence follows: TGTGCCAGCAGCTTGGCAGGGGTAGGAAATTCACCCCTCCACTTT. This is translated as CASSLAGVGNSPLHF. The V and J genes are TRBV5-5 and TRBJ1-6; matching of 6 bases hints at TRBD1 as the D gene. Trimming at the junction amounts to 0 bases on V and 7 bases on J, and the germline ends lie 11 bases apart. Per the germline V gene (reference sequence), SGHKS is the CDR1 and YYEKEE is the CDR2. CDR3 length: 15 amino acids, cysteine to phenylalanine. Solely the CDR3 DNA is kept, with 45 bases framed from the first base.